This is a list of T cell receptor beta chains from one sample in a study of blood T cell repertoires in COVID-19. Some clones are missing from TCRdb's copy, which holds only in-frame ones; the method was immunoSEQ multiplex PCR. The sample consists of approximately 500,000 clones, 85% to 90% of them appearing once. The sequenced material came from PBMCs or T cells enriched from blood (not recorded which). Every receptor here comes from a woman in her 40s who had recovered from COVID-19. CDR3s include the opening cysteine and the closing phenylalanine or tryptophan.

V gene	J gene	CDR3 protein
TRBV19	TRBJ2-3	CASSISGSLITDTQYF
TRBV28	TRBJ2-7	CASTRTGISYEQYF
TRBV5-1	TRBJ1-1	CASSGGQGAVLNTEAFF
TRBV27	TRBJ2-3	CASSLLLAGGTDTQYF
TRBV7-2	TRBJ1-2	CASSPRDSFTYGYTF
TRBV10-3	TRBJ1-1	CAISEAGVEAFF
TRBV4-1	TRBJ1-2	CASSQEGQGVGYTF
TRBV6-5	TRBJ2-7	CASSLQLDSAYEQYF
TRBV6-1	TRBJ2-7	CASSVLPGQATYEQYF
TRBV3-1/TRBV3-2	TRBJ2-7	CASSPDAGGSYEQYF
TRBV4-1	TRBJ1-4	CASSQVAGVANEKLFF
TRBV5-8	TRBJ1-2	CASSVGTNANYGYTF